One sample yielded the 12 T cell receptor beta chains listed below, sequenced in a study of shared clonotypes between healthy human individuals. Data came from immunoSEQ multiplex PCR; TCRdb stores just in-frame clones and leaves some out. This sample has over a million clones, with approximately 96% found just once. Sequenced sample: naive CD4+ T cells sorted from blood. Noted subset: CD45RA+ positively selected. These receptors came from a man aged 25-45 years in good health.

V gene TRBV7-2 combines with J gene TRBJ2-1; D gene uncertain. Trimming shortened V by 6 bases and J by 9 bases, and 12 bases separated the two germline ends. The CDR3 contains 12 residues. Germline CDR1 is SGHTA and CDR2 is FQGNSA. The CDR3 sequence is CASSPSWGEQFF. In DNA form, the CDR3 reads TGTGCCAGCAGTCCATCCTGGGGTGAGCAGTTCTTC.

This sequence joins TRBV10-3 and TRBJ2-7; 9 nucleotides agree with TRBD2. Germline V gene lookup returns CDR1 ENHRY and CDR2 SYGVKD. The CDR3 consists of 14 residues. This CDR3 reads CATRPAGGVYEQYF. The CDR3 region has the DNA TGTGCTACAAGACCAGCGGGAGGAGTCTACGAGCAGTACTTC.

The CDR3 bases are TGTGCCAGCAGCTTAGGTCCGGCAGGGGCTGGGGAGACCCAGTACTTC. It specifies CASSLGPAGAGETQYF. This chain uses TRBV7-2 with TRBJ2-5; TRBD1 might be the D (6 bases). The CDR3 extends over 16 amino acids. V was clipped by 1 base and J by 5 bases, with 17 bases between them. The germline V gene has CDR1 SGHTA and CDR2 FQGNSA.

This clone was seen just once. The chain employs TRBV27 and TRBJ2-5; no clear D gene. The CDR3 has 14 amino acids. Between the trimmed V and J ends, which lost 2 bases and 2 bases, there was a span of 9 bases. The germline CDR1 and CDR2 sequences are MNHEY and SMNVEV (reference sequence). CDR3 sequence: CASSLIGRQETQYF. CDR3 in DNA: TGTGCCAGCAGTTTAATCGGGCGGCAAGAGACCCAGTACTTC.

The genes are TRBV11-2 and TRBJ2-1, with D perhaps matching TRBD2 (5 bases). CDR1 and CDR2 from the germline V gene are SGHAT and FQNNGV. With 5 bases removed from V and 0 bases from J, the gap between germline ends came to 11 bases. This CDR3 comprises 15 residues. The CDR3: CASSQRWASYNEQFF. Here the CDR3 DNA reads TGTGCCAGCAGCCAGCGGTGGGCCTCCTACAATGAGCAGTTCTTC.

The rearrangement joins TRBV29-1 to TRBJ2-5; D unclear. CDR1 and CDR2 from the germline V gene are SQVTM and ANQGSEA. V lost 5 bases, J lost 0 bases, and 10 bases lay in between. CDR3 length: 13 amino acids. CDR3 sequence: CSVRLLYQETQYF. Written as DNA, the CDR3 is TGCAGCGTTCGCCTATTGTACCAAGAGACCCAGTACTTC.

This rearrangement joins TRBV7-2 to TRBJ2-7; D is undetermined. This CDR3 spans 14 amino acids. Germline CDR1 is SGHTA and CDR2 is FQGNSA. V dropped 1 base and J dropped 4 bases, with 11 bases sitting between them. The CDR3 region has the DNA TGTGCCAGCAGCTTAGGCCACGAGTTATACGAGCAGTACTTC. Translated, it gives CASSLGHELYEQYF.

This sequence joins TRBV5-1 and TRBJ2-3; D not resolved. Germline CDR1 and CDR2: SGHRS and YFSETQ. The ends were cut back, 0 bases at V and 2 bases at J, with 13 bases in the middle. The CDR3 has 16 residues. CDR3 loop: CASSLGPRQTTDTQYF. The CDR3 DNA reads as TGCGCCAGCAGCTTGGGTCCGAGACAAACCACAGATACGCAGTATTTT.

This clone was observed once. This chain joins TRBV6-1 and TRBJ1-2; D ambiguous. V was cut by 0 bases and J by 6 bases, with 11 bases left in between. The CDR3 sequence is 14 residues long. Germline CDR1 MNHNS, CDR2 SASEGT. The CDR3 region has the DNA TGTGCCAGCAGTGAAGCGGGGTCAGTAGATGGCTACACCTTC. Translated, it gives CASSEAGSVDGYTF.

The rearrangement joins TRBV28 to TRBJ2-5, with TRBD2 matching over 7 bases. From germline, CDR1 is MDHEN and CDR2 SYDVKM. The CDR3 covers 15 residues. V shed 4 bases, J shed 6 bases, and the junction held 11 bases outside the gene matches. The CDR3 loop is CASSSFREGGKTQYF. CDR3 DNA sequence: TGTGCCAGCAGTTCCTTTCGCGAGGGAGGGAAGACCCAGTACTTC.

About this clone itself: Other DNA variants within this sample encode the same CDR3. The rearrangement uses TRBV10-3 and TRBJ2-7; D is ambiguous. The CDR3 extends over 11 amino acids. V was trimmed by 4 bases and J by 3 bases, leaving 4 bases between them. Germline CDR1 is ENHRY and CDR2 is SYGVKD. The CDR3 coding sequence is TGTGCCATCAGTGGCCTCTACGAGCAGTACTTC. Protein: CAISGLYEQYF.

This clone has only one observation. The chain recombines TRBV5-4 with TRBJ2-3; D perhaps matches TRBD1 (6 bases). The germline V gene encodes CDR1 SGHNT and CDR2 YYREEE (reference sequence). With 4 bases removed from V and 2 bases from J, the gap between germline ends came to 14 bases. The CDR3 is 15 amino acids. CDR3 region: CASSQGPVHTDTQYF. The CDR3 coding sequence is TGTGCCAGCAGCCAGGGGCCGGTCCACACAGATACGCAGTATTTT.